This entry features one T cell receptor beta chain sequence. Its matching antigen is unknown. Unique molecular identifiers were built into the TCRbeta library. TCRdb called the PCR reads again in MiXCR, with one record for every CDR3 protein. The sample has hundreds of thousands of distinct CDR3 sequences; approximately 17% are singletons. The data were obtained in a study of T-cell reconstitution after alpha-beta-depleted transplantation in children. Regarding the study as a whole: From newly produced T cells came most of the T-cell counts and diversity one year after transplant.

There are 16 residues in the CDR3. The germline gives CDR1 SQVTM, CDR2 ANQGSEA. The V and J ends lost 6 bases and 4 bases respectively, with 22 bases between them. This sequence originates from a male patient aged 2 to 9 who had a stem cell transplant for acute lymphoblastic leukemia, so the T cells may come from the graft donor. Material: PBMCs, mostly from graft donor cells, obtained 360 days after TCRalphabeta/CD19-depleted stem cell transplant. The genes are TRBV29-1 and TRBJ2-1, with a possible D match to TRBD1 (6 bases). CDR3 sequence: CSVHLNSGVSYNEQFF. The CDR3 DNA reads as TGCAGCGTCCACCTAAATTCAGGGGTTAGTTACAATGAGCAGTTCTTC.